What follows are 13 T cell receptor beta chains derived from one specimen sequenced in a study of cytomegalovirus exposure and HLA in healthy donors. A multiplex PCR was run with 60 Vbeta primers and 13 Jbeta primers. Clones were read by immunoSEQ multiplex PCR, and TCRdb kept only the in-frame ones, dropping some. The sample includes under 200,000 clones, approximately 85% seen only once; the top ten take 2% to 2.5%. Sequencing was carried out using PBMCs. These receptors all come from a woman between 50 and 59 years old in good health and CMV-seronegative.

In nucleotides, the CDR3 is TGTGCCAGCTCACCAAATCCAGGGAATCCCCAGCATTTT. Protein product: CASSPNPGNPQHF. The chain uses TRBV18 and TRBJ1-5; D might be TRBD1 (5 bases). Germline lookup yields CDR1 KGHSH and CDR2 LQKENI. Trimming took off 2 bases at V and 10 bases at J, with 12 bases between the two ends. This CDR3 is built from 13 residues.

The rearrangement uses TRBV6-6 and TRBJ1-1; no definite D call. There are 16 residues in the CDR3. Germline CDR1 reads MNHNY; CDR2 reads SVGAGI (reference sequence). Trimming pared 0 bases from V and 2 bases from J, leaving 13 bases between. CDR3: CASSYSDWYGNTEAFF. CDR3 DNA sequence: TGTGCCAGCAGTTACTCGGACTGGTATGGTAACACTGAAGCTTTCTTT.

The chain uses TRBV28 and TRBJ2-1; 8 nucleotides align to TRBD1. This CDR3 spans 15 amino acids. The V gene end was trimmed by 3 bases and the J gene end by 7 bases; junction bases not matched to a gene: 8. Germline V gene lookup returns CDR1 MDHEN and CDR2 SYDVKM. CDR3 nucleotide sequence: TGTGCCAGCAGTTTGGTCGGACAGGGTAGGAATGAGCAGTTCTTC. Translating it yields CASSLVGQGRNEQFF.

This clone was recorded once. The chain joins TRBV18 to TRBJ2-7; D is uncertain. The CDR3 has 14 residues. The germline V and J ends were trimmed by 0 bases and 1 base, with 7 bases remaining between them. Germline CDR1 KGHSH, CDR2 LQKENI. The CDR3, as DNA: TGTGCCAGCTCACCACCGTCGGTTTCCTACGAGCAGTACTTC. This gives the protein CASSPPSVSYEQYF.

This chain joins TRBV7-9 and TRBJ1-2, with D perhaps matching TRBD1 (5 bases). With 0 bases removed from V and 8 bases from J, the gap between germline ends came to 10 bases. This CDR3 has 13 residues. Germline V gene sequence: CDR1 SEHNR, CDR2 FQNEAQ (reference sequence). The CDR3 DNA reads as TGTGCCAGCAGCTTAGCGAAAGGGGAAGGCTACACCTTC. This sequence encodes CASSLAKGEGYTF. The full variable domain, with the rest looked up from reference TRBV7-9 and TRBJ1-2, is DTGVSQNPRHKITKRGQNVTFRCDPISEHNRLYWYRQTLGQGPEFLTYFQNEAQLEKSRLLSDRFSAERPKGSFSTLEIQRTEQGDSAMYLCASSLAKGEGYTFGSGTRLTVV.

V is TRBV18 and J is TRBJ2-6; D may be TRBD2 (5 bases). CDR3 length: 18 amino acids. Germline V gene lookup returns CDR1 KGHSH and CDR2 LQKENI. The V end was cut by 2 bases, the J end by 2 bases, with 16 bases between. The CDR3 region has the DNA TGTGCCAGCTCACCAGCCTCGGGCCCCGGGACTGGGGCCAACGTCCTGACTTTC. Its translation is CASSPASGPGTGANVLTF.

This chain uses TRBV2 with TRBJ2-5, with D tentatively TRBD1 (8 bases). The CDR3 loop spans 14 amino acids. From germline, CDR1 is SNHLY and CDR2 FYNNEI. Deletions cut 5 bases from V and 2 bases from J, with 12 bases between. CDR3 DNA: TGTGCCAGCAGTCTACAGGGGGGGCAAGAGACCCAGTACTTC. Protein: CASSLQGGQETQYF.

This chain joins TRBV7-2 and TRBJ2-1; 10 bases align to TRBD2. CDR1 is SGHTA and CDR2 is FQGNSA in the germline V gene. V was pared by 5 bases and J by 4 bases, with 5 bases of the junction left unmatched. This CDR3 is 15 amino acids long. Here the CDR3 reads CASSPTSGTYNEQFF. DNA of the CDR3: TGTGCCAGCAGCCCAACTAGCGGGACGTACAATGAGCAGTTCTTC.

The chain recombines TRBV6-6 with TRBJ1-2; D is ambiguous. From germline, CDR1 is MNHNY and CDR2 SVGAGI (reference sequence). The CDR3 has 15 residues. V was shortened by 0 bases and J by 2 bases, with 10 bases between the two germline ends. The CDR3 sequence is CASSYSENVNYGYTF. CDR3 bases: TGTGCCAGCAGTTACTCGGAGAATGTAAACTATGGCTACACCTTC.

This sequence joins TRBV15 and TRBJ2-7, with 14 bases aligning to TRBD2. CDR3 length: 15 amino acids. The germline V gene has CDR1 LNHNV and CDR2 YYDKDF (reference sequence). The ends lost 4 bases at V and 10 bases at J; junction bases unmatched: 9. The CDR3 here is CATSTGTSGRRDQYF. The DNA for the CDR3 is TGTGCCACCAGCACCGGGACTAGCGGGAGAAGGGACCAGTACTTC.

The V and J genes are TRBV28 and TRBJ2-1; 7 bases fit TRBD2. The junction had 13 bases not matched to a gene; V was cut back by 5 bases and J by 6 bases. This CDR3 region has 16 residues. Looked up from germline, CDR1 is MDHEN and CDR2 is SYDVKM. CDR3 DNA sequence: TGTGCCAGCAGTCCGGCCGAGCGGGGAAGGGGCAATGAGCAGTTCTTC. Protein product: CASSPAERGRGNEQFF.

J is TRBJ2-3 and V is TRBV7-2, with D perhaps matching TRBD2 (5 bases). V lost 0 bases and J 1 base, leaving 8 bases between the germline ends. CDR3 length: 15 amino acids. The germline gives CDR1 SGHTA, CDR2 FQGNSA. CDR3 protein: CASSLAAGGTDTQYF. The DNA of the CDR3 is TGTGCCAGCAGCTTAGCGGCGGGCGGCACAGATACGCAGTATTTT.

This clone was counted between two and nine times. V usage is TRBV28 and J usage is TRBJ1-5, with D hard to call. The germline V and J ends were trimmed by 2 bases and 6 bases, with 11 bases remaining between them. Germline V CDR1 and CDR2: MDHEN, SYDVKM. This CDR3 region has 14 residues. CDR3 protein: CASSLRGSGQPQHF. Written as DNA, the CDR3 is TGTGCCAGCAGTTTAAGAGGGTCGGGTCAGCCCCAGCATTTT.